One sample yielded the 5 T cell receptor beta chains listed below, sequenced in a study of shared clonotypes between healthy human individuals (dated by TCRdb to between 2020 and 2021). Receptors were amplified or captured by the immunoSEQ multiplex PCR assay. TCRdb took this table from immuneACCESS and kept in-frame rearrangements with V and J called. Such tables lack part of the clones; where checked against another copy, unresolved V genes explain under half of the gap, and the rest is unexplained. Within this sample are about 2.4 million clones, with more than 85% of them counted one time only. Approximately 0.36% of the sample is held by the ten biggest clonotypes. Sequences were obtained from naive CD4+ T cells from PBMCs. Explained via the paper, the cell subset or site label denotes: CD45RA+ positively selected. The receptors originated from a man between 18 and 29 years old in good health. Some clones in this sample may be carry-over from other donors' samples.

This clone appeared a single time. This chain joins TRBV7-3 and TRBJ2-6; TRBD1 aligns across 8 bases. V trimming: 5 bases; J trimming: 0 bases; junction bases outside the gene matches: 9. The CDR3 has 18 residues. From germline, CDR1 is SGHTA and CDR2 FQGTGA. Here the CDR3 DNA reads TGTGCCAGCAGCCCTCCGGGACAGGAAAGCTCTGGGGCCAACGTCCTGACTTTC. Its translation is CASSPPGQESSGANVLTF.

This clone was observed once. The chain combines TRBV4-3 with TRBJ2-3; maybe TRBD2 (5 bases). Germline CDR1 reads LGHNA; CDR2 reads YSLEER. This CDR3 has 13 amino acids. V gave up 4 bases and J gave up 2 bases, with 7 bases separating them. CDR3 sequence reads: CASSLGVTDTQYF. The DNA for the CDR3 is TGCGCCAGCAGCCTCGGGGTCACAGATACGCAGTATTTT.

CDR3 in amino acids: CASSPGAGSKIYGYTF. The CDR3 DNA follows: TGTGCCAGCAGCCCCGGAGCAGGGTCCAAGATCTATGGCTACACCTTC. This chain links TRBV7-9 with TRBJ1-2, with a possible D match to TRBD1 (5 bases). The CDR3 runs to 16 residues. Germline values: CDR1 SEHNR, CDR2 FQNEAQ (reference sequence). Trimming took 5 bases from V and 4 from J, leaving 20 bases between them.

This clone was seen a handful of times. The rearrangement links TRBV18 to TRBJ1-1; 9 positions agree with TRBD1. Germline assignment: CDR1 KGHSH and CDR2 LQKENI. The CDR3 runs 16 residues. With V trimmed by 3 bases and J by 4 bases, 9 bases remained unmatched. The DNA of the CDR3 is TGTGCCAGCTCACCTCGACAGGGGGATTGGGCCACTGAAGCTTTCTTT. Translated, it gives CASSPRQGDWATEAFF.

This chain uses TRBV19 with TRBJ1-1, with D maybe TRBD1 (6 bases). CDR3 size: 17 residues. Germline V lookup: CDR1 LNHDA, CDR2 SQIVND (reference sequence). V lost 5 bases and J 5 bases, leaving 24 bases between the germline ends. In nucleotides, the CDR3 is TGTGCCAGTAGTGACACTACGTTGGGGGGGGCAAGGACTGAAGCTTTCTTT. Protein product: CASSDTTLGGARTEAFF. Combining the CDR3 with reference TRBV19 and TRBJ1-1 gives the whole variable domain DGGITQSPKYLFRKEGQNVTLSCEQNLNHDAMYWYRQDPGQGLRLIYYSQIVNDFQKGDIAEGYSVSREKKESFPLTVTSAQKNPTAFYLCASSDTTLGGARTEAFFGQGTRLTVV.